This note documents a single TCR beta chain sequence. Its specificity is unknown. The sample comes from a study of CD8 T cell repertoires and HIV-1 epitope variants. Looking at the study overall: Separate wells received one of Twenty-five Gag or Nef variant peptides. Control wells had CMV/EBV/flu peptides, negative Ebola AY9, or no peptide.

Between the trimmed V and J ends, which lost 2 bases and 0 bases, there was a span of 11 bases. The CDR3 contains 17 residues. Germline CDR1 and CDR2: SGHVS and FNYEAQ. Using immunoSEQ multiplex PCR, the repertoire was profiled, and TCRdb retains in-frame clones only, with some absent. The table lists several thousand clones, approximately 66% of them singletons. The J gene is TRBJ1-6, the V gene TRBV7-6; D gene unclear. This receptor was taken from a male donor with HIV. The sample comprised cultured CD8+ T cells derived from PBMCs. CDR3 DNA sequence: TGTGCCAGCAGCTTATCCGAGTATAGCTCCTATAATTCACCCCTCCACTTT. Protein product: CASSLSEYSSYNSPLHF.